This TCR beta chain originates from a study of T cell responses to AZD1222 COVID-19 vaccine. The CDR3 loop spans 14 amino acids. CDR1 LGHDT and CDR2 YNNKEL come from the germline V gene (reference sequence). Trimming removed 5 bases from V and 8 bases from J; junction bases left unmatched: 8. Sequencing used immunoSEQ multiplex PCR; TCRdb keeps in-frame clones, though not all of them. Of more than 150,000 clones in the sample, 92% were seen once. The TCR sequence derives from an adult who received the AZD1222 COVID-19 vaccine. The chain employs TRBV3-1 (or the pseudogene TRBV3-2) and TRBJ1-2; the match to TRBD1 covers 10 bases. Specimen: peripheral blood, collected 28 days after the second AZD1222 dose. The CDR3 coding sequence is TGTGCCAGCAGCAAAATTGACAGGGGGCAAGGCTACACCTTC. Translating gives CASSKIDRGQGYTF.